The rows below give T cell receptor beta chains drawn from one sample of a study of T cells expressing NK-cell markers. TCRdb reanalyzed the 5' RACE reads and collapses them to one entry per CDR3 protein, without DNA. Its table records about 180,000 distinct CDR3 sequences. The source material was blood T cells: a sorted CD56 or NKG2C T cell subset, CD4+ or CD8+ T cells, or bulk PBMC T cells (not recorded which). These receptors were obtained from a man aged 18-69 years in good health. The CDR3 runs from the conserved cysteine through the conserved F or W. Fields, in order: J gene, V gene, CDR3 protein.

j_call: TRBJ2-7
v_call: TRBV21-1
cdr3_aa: CASSNRVSYEQYF

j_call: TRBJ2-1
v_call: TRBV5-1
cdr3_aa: CASSLDQATYNEQFF

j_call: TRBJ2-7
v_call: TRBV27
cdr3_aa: CASSLRTGSYEQYF

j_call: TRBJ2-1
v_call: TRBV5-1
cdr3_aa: CASSLEDSSSYNEQFF

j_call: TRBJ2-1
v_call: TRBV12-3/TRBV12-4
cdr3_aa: CASSLGYNEQFF

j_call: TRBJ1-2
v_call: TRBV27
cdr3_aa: CASSFRQGGYGYTF

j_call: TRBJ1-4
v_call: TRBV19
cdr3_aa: CASSVRDTDVEKLFF

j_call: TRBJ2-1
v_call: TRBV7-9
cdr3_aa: CASSWGHPQGQFF

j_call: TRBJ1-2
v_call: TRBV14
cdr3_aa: CASSQEFAGSYGYTF

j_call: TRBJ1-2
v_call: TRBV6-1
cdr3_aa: CASSEAEGPSYGYTF

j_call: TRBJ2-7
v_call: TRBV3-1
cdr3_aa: CASSASTVAGGRVPYEQYF

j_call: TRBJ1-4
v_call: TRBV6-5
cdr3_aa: CASSSTPLGILFF

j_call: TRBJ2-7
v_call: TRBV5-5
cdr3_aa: CASSSQGSTSYEQYF

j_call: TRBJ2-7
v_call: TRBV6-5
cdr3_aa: CASSYSPPEAPYEQYF

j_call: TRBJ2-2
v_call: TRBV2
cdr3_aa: CASSLLNTGELFF

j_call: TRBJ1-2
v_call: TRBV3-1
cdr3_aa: CASSPPQGDGYTF

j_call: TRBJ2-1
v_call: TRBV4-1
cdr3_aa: CASSQVLEDIRNNEQFF

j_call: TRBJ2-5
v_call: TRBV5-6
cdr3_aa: CASSSPSRYQEMQETQYF

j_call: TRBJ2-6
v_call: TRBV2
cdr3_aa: CASSRTGASGANVLTF

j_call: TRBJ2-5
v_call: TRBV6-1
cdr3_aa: CASREGTFTETQYF

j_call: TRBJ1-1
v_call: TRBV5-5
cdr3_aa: CASIRSGETEAFF

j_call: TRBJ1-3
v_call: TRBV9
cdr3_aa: CASSPDGSGNTIYF

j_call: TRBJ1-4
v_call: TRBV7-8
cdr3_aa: CASSPPGQGVGKLFF